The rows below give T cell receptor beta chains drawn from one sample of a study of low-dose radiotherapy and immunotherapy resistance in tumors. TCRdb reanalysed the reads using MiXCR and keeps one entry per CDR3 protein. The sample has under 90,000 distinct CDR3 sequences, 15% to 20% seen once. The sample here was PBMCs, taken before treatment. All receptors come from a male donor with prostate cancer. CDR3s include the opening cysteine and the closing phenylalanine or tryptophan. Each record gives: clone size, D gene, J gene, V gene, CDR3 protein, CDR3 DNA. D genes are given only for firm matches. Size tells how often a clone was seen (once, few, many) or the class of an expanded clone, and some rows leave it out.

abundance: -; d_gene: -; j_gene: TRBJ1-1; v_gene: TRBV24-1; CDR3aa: CATTSGPNTEAFF; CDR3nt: TGTGCCACCACTTCAGGGCCGAACACTGAAGCTTTCTTT
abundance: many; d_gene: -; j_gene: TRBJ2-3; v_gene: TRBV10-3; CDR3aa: CAAESGADSRTDTQYF; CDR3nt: TGTGCCGCGGAATCGGGGGCCGACTCCCGCACAGATACGCAGTATTTT
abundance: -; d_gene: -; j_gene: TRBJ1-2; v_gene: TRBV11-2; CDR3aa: CASSLDGGAVFGYTF; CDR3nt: TGTGCCAGCAGCTTAGATGGGGGCGCGGTTTTTGGCTACACCTTC
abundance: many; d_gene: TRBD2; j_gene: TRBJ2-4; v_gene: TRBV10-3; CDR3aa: CAISPGLAGGQSSKNIQYF; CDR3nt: TGTGCCATCAGTCCGGGACTAGCGGGGGGGCAATCCTCCAAAAACATTCAGTACTTC
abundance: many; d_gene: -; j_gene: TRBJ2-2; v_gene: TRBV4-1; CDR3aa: CASSQAESAGELFF; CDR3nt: TGCGCCAGCAGCCAAGCCGAGTCTGCCGGGGAGCTGTTTTTT
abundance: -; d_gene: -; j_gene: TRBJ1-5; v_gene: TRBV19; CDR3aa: CASSTDRNRGNQPQHF; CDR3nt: TGTGCCAGTAGTACCGACAGGAATCGGGGCAATCAGCCCCAGCATTTT
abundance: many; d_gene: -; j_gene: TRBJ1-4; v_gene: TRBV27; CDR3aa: CATGRVSRTTNEKLFF; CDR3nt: TGTGCCACCGGCAGGGTTTCTCGGACAACTAATGAAAAACTGTTTTTT
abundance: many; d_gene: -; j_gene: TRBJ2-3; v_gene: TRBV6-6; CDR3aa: CASSEVPTDTQYF; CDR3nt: TGTGCCAGCAGTGAGGTCCCCACAGATACGCAGTATTTT
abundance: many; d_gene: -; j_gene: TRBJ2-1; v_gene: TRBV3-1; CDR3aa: CASSQGLTGTYNEQFF; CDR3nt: TGTGCCAGCAGCCAAGGGTTGACCGGGACCTACAATGAGCAGTTCTTC
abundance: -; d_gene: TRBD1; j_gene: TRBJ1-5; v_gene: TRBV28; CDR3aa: CASSLRGSTGGFNQPQHF; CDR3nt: TGTGCCAGCAGTTTAAGGGGGTCGACAGGGGGATTCAATCAGCCCCAGCATTTT
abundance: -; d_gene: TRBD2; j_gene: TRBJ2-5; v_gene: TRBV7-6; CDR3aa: CASSPGGGRRETQYF; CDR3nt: TGTGCCAGTAGCCCCGGGGGGGGCCGAAGAGAGACCCAGTACTTC
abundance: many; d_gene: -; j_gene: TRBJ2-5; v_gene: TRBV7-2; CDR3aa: CASSEGVVNQETQYF; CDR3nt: TGTGCCAGCAGCGAGGGGGTCGTCAACCAAGAGACCCAGTACTTC
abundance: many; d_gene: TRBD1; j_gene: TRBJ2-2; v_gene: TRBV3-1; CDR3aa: CASSQGASGTGPGELFF; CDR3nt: TGTGCCAGCAGCCAAGGGGCCTCCGGGACAGGGCCCGGGGAGCTGTTTTTT
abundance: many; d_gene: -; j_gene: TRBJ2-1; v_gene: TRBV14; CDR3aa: CASSQRVYNEQFF; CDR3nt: TGTGCCAGCAGCCAAAGGGTTTACAATGAGCAGTTCTTC
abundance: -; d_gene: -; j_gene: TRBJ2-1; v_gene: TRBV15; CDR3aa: CATSGELSSSYNEQFF; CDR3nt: TGTGCCACCAGCGGAGAATTGAGTAGCTCCTACAATGAGCAGTTCTTC
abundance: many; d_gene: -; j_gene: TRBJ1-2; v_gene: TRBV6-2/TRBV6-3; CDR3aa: CASSARGGRGYTF; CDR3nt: TGTGCCAGCAGTGCCCGGGGGGGTCGGGGCTACACCTTC
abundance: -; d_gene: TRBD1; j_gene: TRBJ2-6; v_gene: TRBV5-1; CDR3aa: CVSSRTGDGANVLTF; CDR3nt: TGCGTCAGCAGCAGGACAGGGGATGGGGCCAACGTCCTGACTTTC
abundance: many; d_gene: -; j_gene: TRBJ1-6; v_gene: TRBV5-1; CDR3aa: CASSLASGQSYSPLHF; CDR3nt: TGCGCCAGCAGCTTGGCCTCCGGGCAGTCGTATTCACCCCTCCACTTT
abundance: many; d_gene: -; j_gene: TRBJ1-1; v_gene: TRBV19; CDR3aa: CASTVTVQSNTEAFF; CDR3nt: TGTGCCAGTACTGTGACTGTGCAATCGAACACTGAAGCTTTCTTT
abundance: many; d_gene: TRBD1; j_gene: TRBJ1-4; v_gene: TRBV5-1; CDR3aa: CASSPLDRRGEKLFF; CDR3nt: TGCGCCAGCAGCCCATTGGACAGGCGTGGGGAAAAACTGTTTTTT
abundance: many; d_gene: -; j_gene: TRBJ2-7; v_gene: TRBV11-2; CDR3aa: CASSRTGSEQYF; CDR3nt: TGTGCCAGCAGCCGGACTGGGAGCGAGCAGTACTTC
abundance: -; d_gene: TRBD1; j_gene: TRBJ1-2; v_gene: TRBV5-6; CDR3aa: CASSLGTGTYGYTF; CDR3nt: TGTGCCAGCAGCTTGGGGACAGGAACCTATGGCTACACCTTC
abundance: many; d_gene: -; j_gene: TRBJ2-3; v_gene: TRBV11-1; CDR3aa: CASSLAVYPTTDTQYF; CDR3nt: TGTGCCAGCAGCTTAGCGGTATACCCGACCACAGATACGCAGTATTTT
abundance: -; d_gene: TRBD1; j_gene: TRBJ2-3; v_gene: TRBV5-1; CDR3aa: CASSPRDRRPDTQYF; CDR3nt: TGCGCTAGCAGCCCCCGGGACAGGAGACCAGATACGCAGTATTTT
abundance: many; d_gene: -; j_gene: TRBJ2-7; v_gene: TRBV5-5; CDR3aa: CASNRGALGEQYF; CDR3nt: TGTGCCAGCAACCGGGGGGCGCTGGGCGAGCAGTACTTC
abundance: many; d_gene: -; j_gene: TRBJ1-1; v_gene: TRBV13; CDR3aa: CASSDSLGTGSFWNTEAFF; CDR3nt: TGTGCCAGCAGTGATAGTTTGGGTACAGGTTCATTCTGGAACACTGAAGCTTTCTTT
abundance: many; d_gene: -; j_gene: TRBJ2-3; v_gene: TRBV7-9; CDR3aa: CASSPEAGADTQYF; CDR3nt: TGTGCCAGCTCGCCAGAGGCAGGGGCAGATACGCAGTATTTT
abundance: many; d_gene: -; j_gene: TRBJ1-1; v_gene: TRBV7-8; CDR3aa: CASSLEGSQNTEAFF; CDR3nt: TGTGCCAGCAGCTTAGAAGGCAGTCAGAACACTGAAGCTTTCTTT
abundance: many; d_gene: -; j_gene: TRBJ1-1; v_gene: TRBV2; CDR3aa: CASSETGVGNTEAFF; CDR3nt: TGTGCCAGCAGTGAAACCGGCGTGGGGAACACTGAAGCTTTCTTT
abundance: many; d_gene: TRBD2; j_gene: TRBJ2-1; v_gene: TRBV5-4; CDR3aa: CASSRGLAGAYNEQFF; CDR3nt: TGTGCCAGCAGCCGGGGACTAGCGGGAGCATACAATGAGCAGTTCTTC
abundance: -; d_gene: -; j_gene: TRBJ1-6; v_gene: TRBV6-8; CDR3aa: CASSTRTPGEVRNSPLHF; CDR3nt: TGTGCCAGCAGTACACGGACCCCGGGCGAAGTTCGGAATTCACCCCTCCACTTT
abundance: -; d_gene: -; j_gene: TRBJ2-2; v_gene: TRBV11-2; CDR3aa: CASSSILNTGELFF; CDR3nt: TGTGCCAGCAGCTCTATTCTGAACACCGGGGAGCTGTTTTTT
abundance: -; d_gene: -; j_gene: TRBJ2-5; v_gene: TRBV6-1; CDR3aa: CASSRQAQETQYF; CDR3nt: TGTGCCAGCAGTCGACAGGCTCAAGAGACCCAGTACTTC
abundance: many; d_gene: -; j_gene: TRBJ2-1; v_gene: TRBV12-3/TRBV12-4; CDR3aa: CASSPRLGLSSYNEQFF; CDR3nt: TGTGCCAGCAGTCCGCGACTAGGGCTGAGCTCCTACAATGAGCAGTTCTTC
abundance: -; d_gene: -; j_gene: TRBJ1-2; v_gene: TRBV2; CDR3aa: CASNGMETAGYTF; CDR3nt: TGTGCCAGCAATGGAATGGAGACGGCTGGCTACACCTTC
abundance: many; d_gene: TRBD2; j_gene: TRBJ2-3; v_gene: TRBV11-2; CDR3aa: CASSPSPGLAGSDTQYF; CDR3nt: TGTGCCAGCAGCCCTTCCCCCGGACTAGCGGGGTCAGATACGCAGTATTTT
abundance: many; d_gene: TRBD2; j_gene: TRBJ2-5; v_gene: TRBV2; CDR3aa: CASSEPLAGRQETQYF; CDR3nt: TGTGCCAGCAGTGAACCCCTAGCGGGCCGACAAGAGACCCAGTACTTC
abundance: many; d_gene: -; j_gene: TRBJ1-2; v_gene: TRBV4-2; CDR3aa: CASSPQRSVNYGYTF; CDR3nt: TGTGCCAGCAGCCCACAAAGGTCCGTAAACTATGGCTACACCTTC
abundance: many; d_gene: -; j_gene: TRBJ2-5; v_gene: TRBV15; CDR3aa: CATSTRRTVYQETQYF; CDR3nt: TGTGCCACCAGCACCAGGCGGACAGTCTACCAAGAGACCCAGTACTTC
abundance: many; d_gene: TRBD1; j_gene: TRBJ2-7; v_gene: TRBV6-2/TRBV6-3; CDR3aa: CASSYRGQGDEQYF; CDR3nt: TGTGCCAGCAGTTACCGCGGACAGGGTGACGAGCAGTACTTC
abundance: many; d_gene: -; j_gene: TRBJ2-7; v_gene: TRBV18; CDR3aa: CASSPPTDYEQYF; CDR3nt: TGTGCCAGCTCACCACCGACAGACTACGAGCAGTACTTC
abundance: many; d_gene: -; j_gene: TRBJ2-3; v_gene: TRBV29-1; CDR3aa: CSVEDDSSSTDTQYF; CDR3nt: TGCAGCGTTGAAGATGACAGCTCTAGCACAGATACGCAGTATTTT
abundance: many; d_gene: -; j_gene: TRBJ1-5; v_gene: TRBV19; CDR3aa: CASRPNQPQHF; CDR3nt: TGTGCCAGTAGGCCGAATCAGCCCCAGCATTTT
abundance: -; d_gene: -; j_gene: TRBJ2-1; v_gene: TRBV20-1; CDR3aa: CSAEGRTPGKQFF; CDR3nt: TGCAGTGCGGAGGGCCGCACCCCTGGGAAGCAGTTCTTC
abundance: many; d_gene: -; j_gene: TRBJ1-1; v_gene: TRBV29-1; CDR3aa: CSVEGEPLNTEAFF; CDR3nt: TGCAGCGTTGAGGGGGAACCGCTGAACACTGAAGCTTTCTTT
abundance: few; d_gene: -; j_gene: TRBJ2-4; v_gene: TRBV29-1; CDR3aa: CSVEEGAAKNIQYF; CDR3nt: TGCAGCGTTGAAGAGGGGGCAGCCAAAAACATTCAGTACTTC
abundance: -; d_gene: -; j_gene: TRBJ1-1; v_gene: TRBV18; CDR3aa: CASSLRHGEDTEALF; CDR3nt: TGTGCCAGCTCACTCAGACATGGTGAGGACACTGAAGCTTTGTTT
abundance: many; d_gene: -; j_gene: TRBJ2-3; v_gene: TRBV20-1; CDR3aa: CSARGGRVMATDTQYF; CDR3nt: TGCAGTGCTAGAGGTGGCAGGGTAATGGCGACAGATACGCAGTATTTT
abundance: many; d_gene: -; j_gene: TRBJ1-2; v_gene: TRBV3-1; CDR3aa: CASSQGFVGPYGYTF; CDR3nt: TGTGCCAGCAGCCAAGGTTTTGTGGGACCCTATGGCTACACCTTC
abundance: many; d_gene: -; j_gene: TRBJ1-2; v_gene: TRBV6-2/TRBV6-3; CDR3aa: CASSGTGYYGYTF; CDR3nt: TGTGCCAGCAGTGGAACAGGGTACTATGGCTACACCTTC
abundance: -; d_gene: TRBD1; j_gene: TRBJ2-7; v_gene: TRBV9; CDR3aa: CASSVAGQGFYEQYF; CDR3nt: TGTGCCAGCAGCGTAGCGGGACAGGGATTCTACGAGCAGTACTTC
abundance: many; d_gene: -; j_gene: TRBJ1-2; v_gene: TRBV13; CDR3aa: CASSSPSKDHDGYTF; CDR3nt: TGTGCCAGCAGCTCCCCCTCTAAGGACCATGATGGCTACACCTTC
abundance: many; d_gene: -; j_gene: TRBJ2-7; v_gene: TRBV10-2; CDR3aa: CASGHSYEQYF; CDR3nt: TGCGCCAGTGGACATTCCTACGAGCAGTACTTC
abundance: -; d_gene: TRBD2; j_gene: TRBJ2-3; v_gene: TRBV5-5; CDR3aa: CASSLTSGGAGDTQYF; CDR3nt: TGTGCCAGCAGCTTGACGAGCGGGGGGGCCGGAGATACGCAGTATTTT
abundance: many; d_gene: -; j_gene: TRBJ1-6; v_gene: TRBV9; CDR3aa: CASSPRLGNSPLHF; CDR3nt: TGTGCCAGCAGCCCCCGACTGGGGAATTCACCCCTCCACTTT
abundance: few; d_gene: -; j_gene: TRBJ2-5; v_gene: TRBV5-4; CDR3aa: CASSSAAGPGETQYF; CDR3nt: TGTGCCAGCAGCTCGGCGGCGGGTCCTGGGGAGACCCAGTACTTC
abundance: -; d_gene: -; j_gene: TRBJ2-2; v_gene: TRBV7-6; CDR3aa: CASSLVRRAVAGPNTGELFF; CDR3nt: TGTGCCAGCAGCTTGGTTCGACGAGCGGTGGCGGGACCGAACACCGGGGAGCTGTTTTTT
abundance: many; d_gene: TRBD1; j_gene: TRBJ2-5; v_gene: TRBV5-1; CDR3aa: CASSLEGADETQYF; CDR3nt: TGCGCCAGCAGCTTGGAGGGGGCGGACGAGACCCAGTACTTC
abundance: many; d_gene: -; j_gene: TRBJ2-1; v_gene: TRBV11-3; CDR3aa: CASSLAPNRPPNNEQFF; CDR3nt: TGTGCCAGCAGCTTAGCTCCGAACAGACCTCCGAACAATGAGCAGTTCTTC